This T cell receptor beta chain emerged from a study of cytomegalovirus exposure and HLA in healthy donors. Findings and limits, study-wide: At a 0.05 false discovery rate, a later analysis found some 18,000 TCR beta sequences to be associated with HLA alleles. Researchers catalogued under 200 TCR beta chains as cytomegalovirus-associated. In an earlier analysis, about 87% or about 30%: the productive usage of most TCR beta V segments.

Germline CDR1 is MGHRA and CDR2 is YSYEKL. The CDR3 is made up of 15 amino acids. V lost 4 bases to trimming and J lost 6 bases; unmatched junction nucleotides: 11. Use of 60 Vbeta and 13 Jbeta primers characterized the PCR. Authors' processing steps: About 12 million shared chains were among the 65 million to 85 million unique TCR beta chains that a later analysis counted. Generated by immunoSEQ multiplex PCR, the TCRdb table keeps only in-frame clones and is missing some. The DNA gave D and trimming, while V, J and clone size come from that table. The profile shows approximately 95,000 clones, 78% of them singletons. On this clone itself: What it recognizes is unknown.

The source is a woman aged 40 to 50 in good health and CMV-seropositive. This chain joins TRBV4-1 and TRBJ2-7, with 8 bases matching TRBD2. The material sequenced was PBMCs. CDR3 sequence: CASSLSGTSSREQYF. As DNA, the CDR3 is TGCGCCAGCAGCCTCTCCGGGACTAGTTCGCGCGAGCAGTACTTC.